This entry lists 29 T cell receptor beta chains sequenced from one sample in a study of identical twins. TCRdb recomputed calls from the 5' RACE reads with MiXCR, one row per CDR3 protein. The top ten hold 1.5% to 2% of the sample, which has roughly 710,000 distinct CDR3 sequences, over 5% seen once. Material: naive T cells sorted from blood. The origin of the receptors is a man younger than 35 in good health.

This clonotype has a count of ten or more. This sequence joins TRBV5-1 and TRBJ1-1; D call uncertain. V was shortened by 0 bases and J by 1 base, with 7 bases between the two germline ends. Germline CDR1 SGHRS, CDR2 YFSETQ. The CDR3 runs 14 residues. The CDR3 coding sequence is TGCGCCAGCAGCTTGGAACTTTCGAACACTGAAGCTTTCTTT. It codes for CASSLELSNTEAFF.

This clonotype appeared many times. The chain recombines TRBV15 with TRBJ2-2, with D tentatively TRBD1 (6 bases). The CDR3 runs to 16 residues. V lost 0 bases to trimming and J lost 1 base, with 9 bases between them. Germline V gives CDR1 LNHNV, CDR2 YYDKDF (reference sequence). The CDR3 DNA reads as TGTGCCACCAGCAGAGATTTACAGGGGAACACCGGGGAGCTGTTTTTT. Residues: CATSRDLQGNTGELFF.

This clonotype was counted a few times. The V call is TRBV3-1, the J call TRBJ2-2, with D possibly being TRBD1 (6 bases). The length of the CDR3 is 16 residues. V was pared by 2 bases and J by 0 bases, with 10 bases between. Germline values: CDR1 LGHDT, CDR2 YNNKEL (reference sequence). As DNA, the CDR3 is TGTGCCAGCAGCCAACAGGGGCCCCCGAACACCGGGGAGCTGTTTTTT. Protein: CASSQQGPPNTGELFF.

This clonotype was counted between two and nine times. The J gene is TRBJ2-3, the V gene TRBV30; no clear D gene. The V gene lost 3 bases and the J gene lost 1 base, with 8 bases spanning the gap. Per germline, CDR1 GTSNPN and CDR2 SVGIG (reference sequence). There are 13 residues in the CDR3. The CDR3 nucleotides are TGTGCCTGGAGATACGGAGGCACAGATACGCAGTATTTT. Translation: CAWRYGGTDTQYF.

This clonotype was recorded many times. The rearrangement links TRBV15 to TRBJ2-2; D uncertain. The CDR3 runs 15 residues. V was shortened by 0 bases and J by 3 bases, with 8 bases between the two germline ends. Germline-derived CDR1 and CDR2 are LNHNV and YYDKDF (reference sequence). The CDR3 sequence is CATSRESGDTGELFF. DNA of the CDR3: TGTGCCACCAGCAGAGAATCAGGTGACACCGGGGAGCTGTTTTTT.

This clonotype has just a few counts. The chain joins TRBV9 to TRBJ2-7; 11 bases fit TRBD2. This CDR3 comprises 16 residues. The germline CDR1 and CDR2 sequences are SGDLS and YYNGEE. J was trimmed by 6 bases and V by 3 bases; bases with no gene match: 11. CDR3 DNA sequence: TGTGCCAGCAGCGCTCATAGCGGGAGGGCCTATAGCGAGCAGTACTTC. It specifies CASSAHSGRAYSEQYF.

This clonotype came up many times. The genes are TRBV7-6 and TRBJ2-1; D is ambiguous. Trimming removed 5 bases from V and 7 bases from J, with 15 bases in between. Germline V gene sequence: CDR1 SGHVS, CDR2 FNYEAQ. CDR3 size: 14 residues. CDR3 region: CASSLQSGLNEQFF. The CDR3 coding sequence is TGTGCCAGCAGCCTCCAATCTGGGCTGAATGAGCAGTTCTTC.

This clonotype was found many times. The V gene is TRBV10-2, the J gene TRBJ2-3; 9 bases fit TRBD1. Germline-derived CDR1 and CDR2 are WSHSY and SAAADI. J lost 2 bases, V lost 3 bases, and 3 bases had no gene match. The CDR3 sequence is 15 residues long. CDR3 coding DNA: TGCGCCAGCAGTGAAGGACAGGGGTTCACAGATACGCAGTATTTT. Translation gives CASSEGQGFTDTQYF.

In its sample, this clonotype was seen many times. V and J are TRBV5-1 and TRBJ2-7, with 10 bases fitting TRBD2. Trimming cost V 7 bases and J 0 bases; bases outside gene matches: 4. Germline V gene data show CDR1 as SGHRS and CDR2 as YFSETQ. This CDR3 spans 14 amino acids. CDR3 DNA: TGCGCCAGCCGAGGACTAGCGGACTCCTACGAGCAGTACTTC. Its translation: CASRGLADSYEQYF.

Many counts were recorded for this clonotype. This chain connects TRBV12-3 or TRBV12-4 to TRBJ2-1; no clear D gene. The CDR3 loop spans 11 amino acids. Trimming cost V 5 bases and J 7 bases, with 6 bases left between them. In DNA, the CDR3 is TGTGCCAGCAGTGAGGCTAATGAGCAGTTCTTC. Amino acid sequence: CASSEANEQFF.

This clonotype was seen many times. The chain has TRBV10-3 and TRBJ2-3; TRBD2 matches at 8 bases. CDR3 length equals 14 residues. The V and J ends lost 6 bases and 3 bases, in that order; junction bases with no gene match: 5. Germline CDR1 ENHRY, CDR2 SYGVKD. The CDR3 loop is CAIRAGARTDTQYF. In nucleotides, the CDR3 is TGTGCCATCAGAGCGGGAGCGAGAACAGATACGCAGTATTTT.

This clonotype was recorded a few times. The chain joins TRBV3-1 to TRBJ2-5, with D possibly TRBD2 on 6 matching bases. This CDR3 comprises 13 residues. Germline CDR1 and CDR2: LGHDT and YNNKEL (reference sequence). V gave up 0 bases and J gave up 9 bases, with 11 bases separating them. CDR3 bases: TGTGCCAGCAGCCAAGACCCTGGGACTGCCCAGTACTTC. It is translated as CASSQDPGTAQYF.

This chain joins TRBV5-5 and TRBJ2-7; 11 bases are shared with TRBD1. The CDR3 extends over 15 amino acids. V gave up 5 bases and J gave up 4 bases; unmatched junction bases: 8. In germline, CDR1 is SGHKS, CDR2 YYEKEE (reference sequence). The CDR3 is CASRLSGTGGYEQYF. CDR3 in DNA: TGTGCCAGCAGATTATCCGGGACAGGGGGATACGAGCAGTACTTC.

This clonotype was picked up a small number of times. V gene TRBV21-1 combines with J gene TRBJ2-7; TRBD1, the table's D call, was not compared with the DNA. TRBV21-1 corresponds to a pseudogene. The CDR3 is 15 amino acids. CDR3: CASSKAQDFSYEQYV. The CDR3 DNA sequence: TGTGCCAGCAGCAAAGCACAGGACTTCTCCTACGAGCAGTACGTC.

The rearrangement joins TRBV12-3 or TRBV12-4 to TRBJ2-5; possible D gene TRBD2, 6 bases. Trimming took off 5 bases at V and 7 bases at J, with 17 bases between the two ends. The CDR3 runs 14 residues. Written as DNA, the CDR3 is TGTGCCAGCAGTCCGGACTCCCGGGGAGGGACCCAGTACTTC. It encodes CASSPDSRGGTQYF.

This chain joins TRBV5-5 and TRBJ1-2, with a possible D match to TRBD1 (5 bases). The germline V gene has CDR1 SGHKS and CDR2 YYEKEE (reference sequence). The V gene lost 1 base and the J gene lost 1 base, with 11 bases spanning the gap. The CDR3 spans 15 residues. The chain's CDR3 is CASSLSAGINYGYTF. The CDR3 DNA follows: TGTGCCAGCAGCTTGAGTGCAGGGATTAACTATGGCTACACCTTC.

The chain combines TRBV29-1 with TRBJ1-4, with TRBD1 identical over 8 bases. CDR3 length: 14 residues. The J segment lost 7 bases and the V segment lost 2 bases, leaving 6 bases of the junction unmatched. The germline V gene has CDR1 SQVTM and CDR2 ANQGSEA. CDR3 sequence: CSVETGGFGEKLFF. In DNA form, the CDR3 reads TGCAGCGTTGAAACAGGGGGTTTTGGTGAAAAACTGTTTTTT.

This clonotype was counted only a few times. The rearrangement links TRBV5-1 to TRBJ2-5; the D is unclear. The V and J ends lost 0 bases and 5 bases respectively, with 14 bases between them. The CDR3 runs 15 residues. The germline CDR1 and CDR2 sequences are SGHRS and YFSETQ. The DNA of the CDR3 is TGCGCCAGCAGCTTGGCCGATGGGCGGAAGGAGACCCAGTACTTC. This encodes CASSLADGRKETQYF.

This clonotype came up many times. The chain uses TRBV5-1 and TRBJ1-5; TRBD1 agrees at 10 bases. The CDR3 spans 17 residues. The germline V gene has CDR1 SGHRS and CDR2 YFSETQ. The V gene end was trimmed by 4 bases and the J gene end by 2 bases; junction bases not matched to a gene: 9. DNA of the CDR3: TGCGCCAGCAGCGACGGGACAGGGGTGGAAGGCAATCAGCCCCAGCATTTT. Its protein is CASSDGTGVEGNQPQHF.

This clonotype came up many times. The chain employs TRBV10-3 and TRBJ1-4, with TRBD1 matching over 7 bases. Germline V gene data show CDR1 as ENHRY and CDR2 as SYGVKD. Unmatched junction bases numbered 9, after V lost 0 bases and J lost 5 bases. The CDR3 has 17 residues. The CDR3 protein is CAISESTLGQQNEKLFF. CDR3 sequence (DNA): TGTGCCATCAGTGAGTCGACCTTGGGACAGCAAAATGAAAAACTGTTTTTT.

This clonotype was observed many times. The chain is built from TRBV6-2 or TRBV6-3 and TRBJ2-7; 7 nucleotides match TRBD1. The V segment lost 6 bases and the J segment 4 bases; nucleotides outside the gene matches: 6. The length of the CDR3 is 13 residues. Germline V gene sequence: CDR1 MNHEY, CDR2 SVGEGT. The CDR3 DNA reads TGTGCCAGCAGGCCGACAGGGACGTACGAGCAGTACTTC. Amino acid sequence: CASRPTGTYEQYF.

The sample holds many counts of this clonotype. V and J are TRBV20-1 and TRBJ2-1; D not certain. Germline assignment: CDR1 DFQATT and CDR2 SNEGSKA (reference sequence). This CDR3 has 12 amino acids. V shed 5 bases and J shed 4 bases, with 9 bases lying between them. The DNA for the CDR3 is TGCAGTGCTCTGGGCCCTTACAATGAGCAGTTCTTC. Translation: CSALGPYNEQFF.

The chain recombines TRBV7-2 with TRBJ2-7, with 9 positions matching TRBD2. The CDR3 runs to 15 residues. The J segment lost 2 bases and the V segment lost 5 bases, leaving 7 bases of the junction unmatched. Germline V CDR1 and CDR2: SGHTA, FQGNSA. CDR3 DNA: TGTGCCAGCAGCAAGTCATGGACTAGCGCCTACGAGCAGTACGTC. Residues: CASSKSWTSAYEQYV.

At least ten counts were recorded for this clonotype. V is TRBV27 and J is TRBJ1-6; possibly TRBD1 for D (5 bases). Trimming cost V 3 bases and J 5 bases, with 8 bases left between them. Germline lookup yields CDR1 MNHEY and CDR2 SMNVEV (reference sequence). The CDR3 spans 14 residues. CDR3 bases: TGTGCCAGCAGTTTGGGGCGACATAATTCACCCCTCCACTTT. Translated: CASSLGRHNSPLHF.

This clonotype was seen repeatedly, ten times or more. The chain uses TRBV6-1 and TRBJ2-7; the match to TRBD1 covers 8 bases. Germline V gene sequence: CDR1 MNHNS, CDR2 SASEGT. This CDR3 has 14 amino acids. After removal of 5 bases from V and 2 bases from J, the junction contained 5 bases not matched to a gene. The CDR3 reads CASSLGQEAYEQYF. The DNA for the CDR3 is TGTGCCAGCAGTCTGGGACAGGAAGCCTACGAGCAGTACTTC.

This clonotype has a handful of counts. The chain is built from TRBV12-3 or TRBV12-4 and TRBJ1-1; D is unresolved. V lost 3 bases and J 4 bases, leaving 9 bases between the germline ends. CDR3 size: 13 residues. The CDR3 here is CASSFSGSTEAFF. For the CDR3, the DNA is TGTGCCAGCAGTTTTTCGGGATCCACTGAAGCTTTCTTT.

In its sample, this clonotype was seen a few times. CDR3 amino acids: CASSEGGGGTDTQYF. The DNA for the CDR3 is TGTGCCAGCAGTGAGGGTGGGGGGGGCACAGATACGCAGTATTTT. This chain links TRBV25-1 with TRBJ2-3; 7 positions agree with TRBD2. Trimming cost V 3 bases and J 1 base; bases outside gene matches: 4. In germline, CDR1 is MGHDK, CDR2 SYGVNS. This CDR3 has 15 residues. The variable domain in full, with the rest retrieved from reference TRBV25-1 and TRBJ2-3, is EADIYQTPRYLVIGTGKKITLECSQTMGHDKMYWYQQDPGMELHLIHYSYGVNSTEKGDLSSESTVSRIRTEHFPLTLESARPSHTSQYLCASSEGGGGTDTQYFGPGTRLTVL.

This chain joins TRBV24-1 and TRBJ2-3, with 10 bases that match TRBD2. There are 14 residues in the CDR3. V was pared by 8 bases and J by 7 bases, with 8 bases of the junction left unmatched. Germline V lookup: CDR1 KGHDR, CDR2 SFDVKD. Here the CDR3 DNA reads TGTGCCACCAACGCAGCGGGAGGGCCTAATACGCAGTATTTT. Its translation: CATNAAGGPNTQYF.

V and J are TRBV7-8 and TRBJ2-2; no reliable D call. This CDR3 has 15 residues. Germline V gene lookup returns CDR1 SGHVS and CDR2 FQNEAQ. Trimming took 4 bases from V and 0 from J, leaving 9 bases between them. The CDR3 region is CASSSVTANTGELFF. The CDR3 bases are TGTGCCAGCAGCTCCGTCACGGCGAACACCGGGGAGCTGTTTTTT.